This TCR beta chain originates from a study of response to subunit inactivated influenza vaccine. This CDR3 has 14 amino acids. Germline CDR1 reads MNHEY; CDR2 reads SMNVEV (reference sequence). This clonotype came up a few times. Antigen: not known. The junction does not match germline at one end; this may be a read error. MiXCR was run by TCRdb on the RT-PCR reads, yielding one entry per CDR3 protein. This table holds about 520,000 distinct CDR3 sequences, approximately 7.2% found once. Study-wide results and limits: That few new T cells are recruited by each seasonal influenza vaccination was the authors' suggestion.

Sequencing was performed on PBMCs from blood, taken about 23 months after vaccination. The V gene is TRBV27, the J gene TRBJ1-1, with D tentatively TRBD1 (5 bases). This sequence was found in a man aged 45 to 75 who received an inactivated influenza vaccine. The chain's CDR3 is CASSQIQGATEAFF. The CDR3 bases are TGTGCCAGCAGTCAAATTCAGGGTGCCACTGAAGCCTTCTTT.